A selection of T cell receptor beta chains follows, all from one sample in a study of blood T cell repertoires in COVID-19. Sequencing was performed with immunoSEQ multiplex PCR; in TCRdb, only in-frame clones are kept and a portion is missing. The sample yields about 230,000 clones, approximately 82% seen once. The sample consisted of peripheral blood. These receptors came from a man aged 40-49 years with active or convalescent COVID-19. Both conserved end residues are part of each CDR3. The order of the fields is J gene, V gene, CDR3 protein.

J: TRBJ1-5; V: TRBV5-5; CDR3: CASSLTDDSNQPQHF
J: TRBJ1-2; V: TRBV18; CDR3: CASSPRDRYGYTF
J: TRBJ2-1; V: TRBV12-5; CDR3: CASGPPGSSSYNEQFF
J: TRBJ2-7; V: TRBV2; CDR3: CASEARDKAYEQYF
J: TRBJ2-3; V: TRBV4-2; CDR3: CASSPGLNTDTQYF
J: TRBJ2-7; V: TRBV6-6; CDR3: CASSYEETYEQYF
J: TRBJ1-2; V: TRBV5-5; CDR3: CASSLAQGTYGYTF
J: TRBJ2-5; V: TRBV5-6; CDR3: CASSLFRRAQETQYF
J: TRBJ1-3; V: TRBV30; CDR3: CAWTVSGNTIYF
J: TRBJ1-2; V: TRBV6-2/TRBV6-3; CDR3: CASSYQIEVGGYTF
J: TRBJ1-1; V: TRBV25-1; CDR3: CASTRTGPGTEAFF
J: TRBJ2-3; V: TRBV6-5; CDR3: CATRRGDTQYF
J: TRBJ1-5; V: TRBV7-3; CDR3: CASSFAGTGVDQPQHF
J: TRBJ2-7; V: TRBV5-3; CDR3: CARSLGGQYFYEQYELRF
J: TRBJ2-7; V: TRBV3-1/TRBV3-2; CDR3: CASSLSGMSSYEQYF
J: TRBJ2-1; V: TRBV25-1; CDR3: CASSERGIAGNEQFF
J: TRBJ2-3; V: TRBV7-9; CDR3: CASSRRGTSGRLGTDTQYF
J: TRBJ1-1; V: TRBV7-2; CDR3: CASSLVQGNTEAFF
J: TRBJ2-2; V: TRBV10-2; CDR3: CASRDRHLNTGELFF
J: TRBJ1-2; V: TRBV6-5; CDR3: CASNSRGWGYTF
J: TRBJ2-7; V: TRBV5-1; CDR3: CASRRQGSSYEQYF
J: TRBJ2-1; V: TRBV5-1; CDR3: CASSLQGSRSYNEQFF
J: TRBJ2-1; V: TRBV25-1; CDR3: CASSEYLGGRYGSDEQFF
J: TRBJ1-3; V: TRBV28; CDR3: CASSSIGDRVGNTIYF
J: TRBJ2-1; V: TRBV27; CDR3: CASSFVLAAYNEQFF
J: TRBJ2-2; V: TRBV30; CDR3: CAWSKASTGELFF
J: TRBJ1-6; V: TRBV5-5; CDR3: CASSLKGIEVTNSPLHF
J: TRBJ1-1; V: TRBV19; CDR3: CASSTTGATEAFF
J: TRBJ1-3; V: TRBV28; CDR3: CASSLNLPTGNTIYF
J: TRBJ2-7; V: TRBV19; CDR3: CASSKGTPGTGPLEQYF
J: TRBJ1-1; V: TRBV5-1; CDR3: CASSSKQGSDTEAFF
J: TRBJ1-1; V: TRBV19; CDR3: CATSGQLNTEAFF
J: TRBJ1-1; V: TRBV6-5; CDR3: CASSYSTENTEAFF
J: TRBJ2-3; V: TRBV7-9; CDR3: CASSSSLGGAFTDTQYF
J: TRBJ1-2; V: TRBV7-9; CDR3: CASSLGGPGGYTF
J: TRBJ1-2; V: TRBV10-3; CDR3: CAISESPGMGYGYTF
J: TRBJ1-2; V: TRBV6-1; CDR3: CASSDTGRYGYTF
J: TRBJ2-5; V: TRBV2; CDR3: CASSLLEETQYF
J: TRBJ2-1; V: TRBV12-5; CDR3: CASGLVGSGSSSYNEQFF
J: TRBJ1-1; V: TRBV5-4; CDR3: CASSFQADGEAFF
J: TRBJ2-5; V: TRBV5-1; CDR3: CASSLVGTAQETQYF
J: TRBJ1-4; V: TRBV5-1; CDR3: CASSMSATNEKLFF
J: TRBJ1-1; V: TRBV11-3; CDR3: CASSFNREGTEAFF
J: TRBJ2-7; V: TRBV4-1; CDR3: CASSQPLAGGSYEQYF